A selection of T cell receptor beta chains follows, all from one sample in a study of cytomegalovirus exposure and HLA in healthy donors. Libraries were prepared by immunoSEQ multiplex PCR; TCRdb keeps only in-frame clonotypes and omits some of them. The sample consists of some 150,000 clones, 80% to 85% of them appearing once. Sequencing input: PBMCs. Receptor source: a female donor in good health and CMV-seronegative. The CDR3 runs from the conserved cysteine through the conserved F or W. The D gene is left open where the match is weak. Expanded clones are given a class, and other clones once, few, many or no size at all.

>.|TRBJ2-2|.|TRBV29-1
TGCAGCGTGGAGGGTCCGACCCTCACCGGGGAGCTGTTTTTT
CSVEGPTLTGELFF
>TRBD2|TRBJ2-5|.|TRBV5-1
TGCGCCAGCAGCGGGGGACTAGCGGGAGGGCCTGCGAGTGAGACCCAGTACTTC
CASSGGLAGGPASETQYF
>TRBD1|TRBJ1-2|.|TRBV19
TGTGCCAGTAGTCGACAGGGGAATAACTATGGCTACACCTTC
CASSRQGNNYGYTF
>TRBD1|TRBJ2-7|once|TRBV6-6
TGTGCCAGCAGCCTTACAGGGGACGAGCAGTACTTC
CASSLTGDEQYF
>TRBD1|TRBJ1-1|.|TRBV6-5
TGTGCCAGCAGCCTACAGGGGGGGGCTGAAGCTTTCTTT
CASSLQGGAEAFF
>TRBD1|TRBJ1-1|.|TRBV5-6
TGTGCCAGCAGCTTCCTAACCAAATGGGACAGTATCCCTACCTTC
CASSFLTKWDSIPTF
>.|TRBJ1-1|once|TRBV7-9
TGTGCCAGCAGCTTAGTTCCGGTGAACACTGAAGCTTTCTTT
CASSLVPVNTEAFF
>.|TRBJ2-3|.|TRBV10-3
TGTGCCATCAGTGAGTCGATCGCGGCGTATAGCACAGATACGCAGTATTTT
CAISESIAAYSTDTQYF
>TRBD2|TRBJ2-2|.|TRBV10-2
TGCGCCAGCGGTAGCGGGGTGAACACCGGGGAGCTGTTTTTT
CASGSGVNTGELFF
>.|TRBJ1-5|.|TRBV7-2
TGTGCCAGCAGCTTAGGGCCCTTTCAGCCCCAGCATTTT
CASSLGPFQPQHF
>.|TRBJ1-4|.|TRBV7-2
TGTGCCAGCAGCTTAGGGGGCGTTGAAAAACTGTTTTTT
CASSLGGVEKLFF
>.|TRBJ1-4|.|TRBV9
TGTGCCAGCAGCGTAGCGGGGGGGCTGTCGGAAAAACTGTTTTTT
CASSVAGGLSEKLFF
>TRBD2|TRBJ2-1|.|TRBV5-1
TGCGCCAGCAGCTTGGCCTCTAGCGGGAGTCTATACTACAATGAGCAGTTCTTC
CASSLASSGSLYYNEQFF
>TRBD1|TRBJ2-1|.|TRBV5-6
TGTGCCAGCAGACCGGTACAGGGGCACAATGAGCAGTTCTTC
CASRPVQGHNEQFF
>TRBD1|TRBJ1-1|.|TRBV9
TGTGCCAGCAGCGTAGGGACAGGGGGTCCCTTGGGCACTGAAGCTTTCTTT
CASSVGTGGPLGTEAFF
>.|TRBJ2-7|.|TRBV5-1
TGCGCCAGCGGCTACAGGGTGGGAGACTACGAGCAGTACTTC
CASGYRVGDYEQYF
>.|TRBJ1-5|.|TRBV28
TGTGCCAGCAGTTTAGACCGGACAAAGAGCAATCAGCCCCAGCATTTT
CASSLDRTKSNQPQHF
>.|TRBJ1-1|few|TRBV6-5
TGTGCCAGCAGTCGAGGGCTCCGCTTGAACACTGAAGCTTTCTTT
CASSRGLRLNTEAFF
>TRBD1|TRBJ1-4|.|TRBV2
TGTGCCAGCAGGGCCGGGACAGGGGGTGAAAAACTGTTTTTT
CASRAGTGGEKLFF
>.|TRBJ1-4|.|TRBV13
TGTGCCAGCAGCTCCCACAGGGCTGAAAAACTGTTTTTT
CASSSHRAEKLFF
>.|TRBJ1-1|.|TRBV7-9
TGTGCCAGCAGCTTAGTGACACTCACTGAAGCTTTCTTT
CASSLVTLTEAFF
>TRBD2|TRBJ2-7|.|TRBV5-8
TGTGCCAGCAGCCCGGGACTAGTCTACGAGCAGTACTTC
CASSPGLVYEQYF
>.|TRBJ2-7|.|TRBV9
TGTGCCAGCAGCGTAGGAGCTACAGGTCTCTACGAGCAGTACTTC
CASSVGATGLYEQYF
>.|TRBJ2-7|.|TRBV19
TGTGCCAGTAGTATGGACTTAGGTAACGAGCAGTACTTC
CASSMDLGNEQYF
>.|TRBJ1-1|.|TRBV7-2
TGTGCCAGCAGCTTAGTGGCCTTGAACACTGAAGCTTTCTTT
CASSLVALNTEAFF
>TRBD1|TRBJ1-1|.|TRBV4-2
TGTGCCAGCAGCCACCGGACAGGGCAGGACACTGAAGCTTTCTTT
CASSHRTGQDTEAFF
>.|TRBJ2-7|.|TRBV27
TGTGCCAGCAGTTCCAGACAGTCCTACGAGCAGTACTTC
CASSSRQSYEQYF
>.|TRBJ1-3|.|TRBV5-6
TGTGCCAGCAGCTTGTTCGGTAACACCATATATTTT
CASSLFGNTIYF
>TRBD1|TRBJ2-7|.|TRBV27
TGTGCCAGCAGTTTACAGGACAGGGGAGTCCACGAGCAGTACTTC
CASSLQDRGVHEQYF
>.|TRBJ1-5|few|TRBV27
TGTGCCAGCAGTTTAGATCGCGACAATCAGCCCCAGCATTTT
CASSLDRDNQPQHF
>.|TRBJ1-4|once|TRBV27
TGTGCCAGCAGTTTCTCGACAGTAGAAAATGAAAAACTGTTTTTT
CASSFSTVENEKLFF
>.|TRBJ2-3|once|TRBV2
TGTGCCAGCAGAGCAGGGGCAGATACGCAGTATTTT
CASRAGADTQYF
>.|TRBJ2-7|.|TRBV29-1
TGCAGCGTTGAGGTCAGCTCCTACGAGCAGTACTTC
CSVEVSSYEQYF
>.|TRBJ2-1|.|TRBV6-1
TGTGCCAGCAGTGAACGCGGGAACCCCTACAATGAGCAGTTCTTC
CASSERGNPYNEQFF
>.|TRBJ2-7|.|TRBV6-1
TGTGCCAGCAGTGAAGAGGGGGACGGGACAAATTACGAGCAGTACTTC
CASSEEGDGTNYEQYF